Listed below are T cell receptor beta chains from one sample, sequenced in a study of blood T cell repertoires in COVID-19. Measured with immunoSEQ multiplex PCR; TCRdb has only the in-frame clones, and not every one. The table has about 120,000 clones, about four fifths seen once. The sample comprised peripheral blood. The receptor source for this set is a woman of 80 years or more with acute or convalescent COVID-19. Each CDR3 is given with its conserved first and last residue. D genes are given only for firm matches. Some rows have no size entry. The others give once, few or many, or a class for an expanded clone.

CDR3aa: CASSPLQGRSRSGNTIYF
j_gene: TRBJ1-3
v_gene: TRBV18
len: 18
d_gene: .
abundance: few

CDR3aa: CASSSNPGTGLEALHF
j_gene: TRBJ1-6
v_gene: TRBV5-1
len: 16
d_gene: TRBD1
abundance: .

CDR3aa: CASNPGESYEQYF
j_gene: TRBJ2-7
v_gene: TRBV28
len: 13
d_gene: .
abundance: .

CDR3aa: CASSSDSGSPLHF
j_gene: TRBJ1-6
v_gene: TRBV5-5
len: 13
d_gene: .
abundance: .

CDR3aa: CASSITGEYGYTF
j_gene: TRBJ1-2
v_gene: TRBV19
len: 13
d_gene: TRBD1
abundance: once

CDR3aa: CASSLVQPPYEQYF
j_gene: TRBJ2-7
v_gene: TRBV28
len: 14
d_gene: .
abundance: few

CDR3aa: CASSQGGLAGEETQYF
j_gene: TRBJ2-5
v_gene: TRBV14
len: 16
d_gene: TRBD2
abundance: .

CDR3aa: CASSLDNALTGGYTF
j_gene: TRBJ1-2
v_gene: TRBV11-2
len: 15
d_gene: .
abundance: .

CDR3aa: CASSTHPLAGVETQYF
j_gene: TRBJ2-5
v_gene: TRBV7-9
len: 16
d_gene: TRBD2
abundance: .

CDR3aa: CASSTGLAGVAYEQYF
j_gene: TRBJ2-7
v_gene: TRBV19
len: 16
d_gene: TRBD2
abundance: .

CDR3aa: CASSLPRQGRNSPLHF
j_gene: TRBJ1-6
v_gene: TRBV4-1
len: 16
d_gene: TRBD1
abundance: .

CDR3aa: CASRDRAYEQYF
j_gene: TRBJ2-7
v_gene: TRBV6-5
len: 12
d_gene: .
abundance: .

CDR3aa: CSVQGLAGVEGGELFF
j_gene: TRBJ2-2
v_gene: TRBV29-1
len: 16
d_gene: TRBD2
abundance: .

CDR3aa: CASSLTKQPQHF
j_gene: TRBJ1-5
v_gene: TRBV13
len: 12
d_gene: .
abundance: few

CDR3aa: CASPGQGYGYTF
j_gene: TRBJ1-2
v_gene: TRBV2
len: 12
d_gene: TRBD1
abundance: .

CDR3aa: CASSVGQGNTEAFF
j_gene: TRBJ1-1
v_gene: TRBV9
len: 14
d_gene: TRBD1
abundance: .

CDR3aa: CASSYSRTSAYNEQFF
j_gene: TRBJ2-1
v_gene: TRBV6-2/TRBV6-3
len: 16
d_gene: TRBD2
abundance: .

CDR3aa: CASGKGGGTDTQYF
j_gene: TRBJ2-3
v_gene: TRBV9
len: 14
d_gene: .
abundance: few

CDR3aa: CASTPGSGVADTQYF
j_gene: TRBJ2-3
v_gene: TRBV5-1
len: 15
d_gene: TRBD2
abundance: .

CDR3aa: CASIGRGAFF
j_gene: TRBJ1-1
v_gene: TRBV19
len: 10
d_gene: .
abundance: .

CDR3aa: CASSPGGKNEQFF
j_gene: TRBJ2-1
v_gene: TRBV12-3/TRBV12-4
len: 13
d_gene: .
abundance: .

CDR3aa: CAWSRGGGLTEAFF
j_gene: TRBJ1-1
v_gene: TRBV30
len: 14
d_gene: .
abundance: .

CDR3aa: CALLAGVVGGELFF
j_gene: TRBJ2-2
v_gene: TRBV30
len: 14
d_gene: TRBD2
abundance: .

CDR3aa: CASSETSGITGELFF
j_gene: TRBJ2-2
v_gene: TRBV9
len: 15
d_gene: TRBD2
abundance: once

CDR3aa: CASSSQGAVGDGYTF
j_gene: TRBJ1-2
v_gene: TRBV3-1/TRBV3-2
len: 15
d_gene: TRBD1
abundance: .

CDR3aa: CASSDLAGGPDTQYF
j_gene: TRBJ2-3
v_gene: TRBV6-4
len: 15
d_gene: TRBD2
abundance: .

CDR3aa: CASSSLLNTEAFF
j_gene: TRBJ1-1
v_gene: TRBV5-4
len: 13
d_gene: .
abundance: .

CDR3aa: CASSYLRQGETQYF
j_gene: TRBJ2-5
v_gene: TRBV6-6
len: 14
d_gene: TRBD1
abundance: .

CDR3aa: CASSTSPAGDIYGYTF
j_gene: TRBJ1-2
v_gene: TRBV11-2
len: 16
d_gene: .
abundance: .

CDR3aa: CASRRGNMNGNQPQHF
j_gene: TRBJ1-5
v_gene: TRBV27
len: 16
d_gene: .
abundance: .

CDR3aa: CASSMGVSDTQYF
j_gene: TRBJ2-3
v_gene: TRBV5-1
len: 13
d_gene: .
abundance: .

CDR3aa: CASSQTDRVHQPQHF
j_gene: TRBJ1-5
v_gene: TRBV4-1
len: 15
d_gene: TRBD1
abundance: .

CDR3aa: CASSPDRRPNYGYTF
j_gene: TRBJ1-2
v_gene: TRBV5-4
len: 15
d_gene: TRBD1
abundance: .

CDR3aa: CASGPQGQLNEKLFF
j_gene: TRBJ1-4
v_gene: TRBV4-2
len: 15
d_gene: TRBD1
abundance: .

CDR3aa: CASSLGDRATGELFF
j_gene: TRBJ2-2
v_gene: TRBV5-1
len: 15
d_gene: TRBD1
abundance: .

CDR3aa: CASSATGVETQYF
j_gene: TRBJ2-5
v_gene: TRBV5-6
len: 13
d_gene: TRBD1
abundance: .

CDR3aa: CATSDPPTGQKYF
j_gene: TRBJ2-5
v_gene: TRBV24-1
len: 13
d_gene: TRBD1
abundance: .

CDR3aa: CASSLLTQETQYF
j_gene: TRBJ2-5
v_gene: TRBV3-1/TRBV3-2
len: 13
d_gene: .
abundance: .

CDR3aa: CASRRAGREQYF
j_gene: TRBJ2-7
v_gene: TRBV6-5
len: 12
d_gene: .
abundance: .

CDR3aa: CASSSGRTANYGYTF
j_gene: TRBJ1-2
v_gene: TRBV7-9
len: 15
d_gene: .
abundance: .

CDR3aa: CASRTGEGSGYTF
j_gene: TRBJ1-2
v_gene: TRBV28
len: 13
d_gene: TRBD1
abundance: .

CDR3aa: CASSPSGIVTYEQYF
j_gene: TRBJ2-7
v_gene: TRBV7-2
len: 15
d_gene: .
abundance: .

CDR3aa: CASSLGSSGGSDTQYF
j_gene: TRBJ2-3
v_gene: TRBV5-1
len: 16
d_gene: TRBD2
abundance: .

CDR3aa: CASSLDKNTEAFF
j_gene: TRBJ1-1
v_gene: TRBV18
len: 13
d_gene: .
abundance: once

CDR3aa: CATSDRQGLGYTF
j_gene: TRBJ1-2
v_gene: TRBV24-1
len: 13
d_gene: TRBD1
abundance: .

CDR3aa: CASGLVTGGDEAFF
j_gene: TRBJ1-1
v_gene: TRBV12-5
len: 14
d_gene: TRBD1
abundance: .

CDR3aa: CASSRQGTNQPQHF
j_gene: TRBJ1-5
v_gene: TRBV19
len: 14
d_gene: TRBD1
abundance: .

CDR3aa: CASSDNRQGNTEAFF
j_gene: TRBJ1-1
v_gene: TRBV7-9
len: 15
d_gene: TRBD1
abundance: once

CDR3aa: CASSASTTSHSNQPQHF
j_gene: TRBJ1-5
v_gene: TRBV19
len: 17
d_gene: .
abundance: .

CDR3aa: CASSQPKTAPNQPQHF
j_gene: TRBJ1-5
v_gene: TRBV3-1/TRBV3-2
len: 16
d_gene: .
abundance: .

CDR3aa: CASLTRENYGYTF
j_gene: TRBJ1-2
v_gene: TRBV28
len: 13
d_gene: .
abundance: .

CDR3aa: CASSPGTANSPLHF
j_gene: TRBJ1-6
v_gene: TRBV7-3
len: 14
d_gene: TRBD1
abundance: few

CDR3aa: CASSQDLRTGTTNEKLFF
j_gene: TRBJ1-4
v_gene: TRBV4-3
len: 18
d_gene: .
abundance: once

CDR3aa: CASSLSLGRDYGYTF
j_gene: TRBJ1-2
v_gene: TRBV5-5
len: 15
d_gene: .
abundance: .